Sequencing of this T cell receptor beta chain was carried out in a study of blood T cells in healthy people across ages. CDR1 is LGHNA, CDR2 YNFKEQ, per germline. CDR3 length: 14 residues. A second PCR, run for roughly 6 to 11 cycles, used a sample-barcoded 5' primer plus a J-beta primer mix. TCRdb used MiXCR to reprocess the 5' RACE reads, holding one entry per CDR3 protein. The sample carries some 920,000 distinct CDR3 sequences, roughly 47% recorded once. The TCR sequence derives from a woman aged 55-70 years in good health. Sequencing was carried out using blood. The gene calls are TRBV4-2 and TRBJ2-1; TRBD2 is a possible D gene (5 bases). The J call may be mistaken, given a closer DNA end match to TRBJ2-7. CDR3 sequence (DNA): TGTGCCAGCAGCCAAGCCGGGATGGGCTACGAGCAGTACTTC. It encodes CASSQAGMGYEQYF.